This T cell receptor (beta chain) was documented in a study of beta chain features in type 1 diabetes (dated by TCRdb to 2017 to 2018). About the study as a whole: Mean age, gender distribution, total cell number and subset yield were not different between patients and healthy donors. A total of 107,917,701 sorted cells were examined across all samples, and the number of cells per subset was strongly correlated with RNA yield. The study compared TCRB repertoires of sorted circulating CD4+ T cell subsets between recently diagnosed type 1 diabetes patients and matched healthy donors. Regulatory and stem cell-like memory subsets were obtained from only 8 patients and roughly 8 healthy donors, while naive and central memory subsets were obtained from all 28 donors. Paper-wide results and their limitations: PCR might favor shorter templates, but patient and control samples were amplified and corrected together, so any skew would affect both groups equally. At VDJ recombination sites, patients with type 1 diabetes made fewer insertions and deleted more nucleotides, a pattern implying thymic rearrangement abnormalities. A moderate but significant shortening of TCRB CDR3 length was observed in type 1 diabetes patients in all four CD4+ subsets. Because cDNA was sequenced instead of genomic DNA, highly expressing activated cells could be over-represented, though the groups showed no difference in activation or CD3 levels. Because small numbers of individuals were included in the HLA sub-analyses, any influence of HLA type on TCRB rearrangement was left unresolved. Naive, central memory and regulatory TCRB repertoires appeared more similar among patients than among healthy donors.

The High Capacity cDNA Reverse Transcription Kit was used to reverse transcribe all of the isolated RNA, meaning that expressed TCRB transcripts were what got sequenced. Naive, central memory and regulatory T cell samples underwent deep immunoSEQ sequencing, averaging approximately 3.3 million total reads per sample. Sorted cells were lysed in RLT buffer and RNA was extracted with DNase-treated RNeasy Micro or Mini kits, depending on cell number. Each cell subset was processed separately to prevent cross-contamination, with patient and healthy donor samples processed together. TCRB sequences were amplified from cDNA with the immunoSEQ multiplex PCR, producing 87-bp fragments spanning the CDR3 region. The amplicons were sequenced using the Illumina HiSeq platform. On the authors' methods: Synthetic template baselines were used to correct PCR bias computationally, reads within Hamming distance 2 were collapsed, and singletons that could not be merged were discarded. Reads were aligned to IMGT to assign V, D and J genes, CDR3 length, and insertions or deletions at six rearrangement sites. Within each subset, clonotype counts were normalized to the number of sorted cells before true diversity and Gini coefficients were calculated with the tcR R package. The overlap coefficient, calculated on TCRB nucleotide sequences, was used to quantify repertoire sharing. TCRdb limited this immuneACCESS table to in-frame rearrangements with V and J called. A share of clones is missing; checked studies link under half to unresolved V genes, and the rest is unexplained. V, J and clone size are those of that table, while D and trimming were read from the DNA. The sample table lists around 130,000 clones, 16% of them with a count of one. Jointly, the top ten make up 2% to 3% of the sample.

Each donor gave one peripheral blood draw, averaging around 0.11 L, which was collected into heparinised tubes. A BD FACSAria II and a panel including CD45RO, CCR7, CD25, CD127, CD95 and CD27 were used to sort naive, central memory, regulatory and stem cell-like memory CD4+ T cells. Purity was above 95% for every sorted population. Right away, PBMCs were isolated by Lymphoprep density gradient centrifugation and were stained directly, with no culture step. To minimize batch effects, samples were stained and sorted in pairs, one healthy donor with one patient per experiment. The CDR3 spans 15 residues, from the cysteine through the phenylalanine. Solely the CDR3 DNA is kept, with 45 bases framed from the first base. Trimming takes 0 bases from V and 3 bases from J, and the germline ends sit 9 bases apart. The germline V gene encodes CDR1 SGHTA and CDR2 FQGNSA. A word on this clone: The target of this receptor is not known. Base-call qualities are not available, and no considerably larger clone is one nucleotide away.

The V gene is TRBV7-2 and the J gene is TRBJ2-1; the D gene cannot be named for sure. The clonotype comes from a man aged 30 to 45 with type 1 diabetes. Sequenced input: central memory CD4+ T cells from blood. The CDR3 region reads CASSLAPQIYNEQFF. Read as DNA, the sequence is TGTGCCAGCAGCTTAGCGCCACAGATCTACAATGAGCAGTTCTTC.